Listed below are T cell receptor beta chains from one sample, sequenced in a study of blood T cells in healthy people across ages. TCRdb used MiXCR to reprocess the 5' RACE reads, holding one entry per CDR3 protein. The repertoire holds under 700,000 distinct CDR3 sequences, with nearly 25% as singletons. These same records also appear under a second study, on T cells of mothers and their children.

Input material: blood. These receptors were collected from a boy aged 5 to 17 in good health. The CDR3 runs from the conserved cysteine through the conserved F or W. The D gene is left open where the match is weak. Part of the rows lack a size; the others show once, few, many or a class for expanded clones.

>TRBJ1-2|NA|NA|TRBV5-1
CASSPQAEAGGYTF
TGCGCCAGCAGCCCCCAGGCGGAAGCTGGTGGCTACACCTTC
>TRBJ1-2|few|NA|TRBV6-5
CASSYSGGANYGYTF
TGTGCCAGCAGTTACTCTGGGGGGGCTAACTATGGCTACACCTTC
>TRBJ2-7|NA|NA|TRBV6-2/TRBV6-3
CASTDPATYEQYF
TGTGCCAGCACTGACCCGGCTACCTACGAGCAGTACTTC
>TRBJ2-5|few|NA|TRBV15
CATTGARGVQETQYF
TGTGCCACAACGGGGGCGCGAGGCGTCCAAGAGACCCAGTACTTC
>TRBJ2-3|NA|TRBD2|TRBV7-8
CASSLAASGGADTQYF
TGTGCCAGCAGCTTAGCGGCTAGCGGGGGGGCAGATACGCAGTATTTT
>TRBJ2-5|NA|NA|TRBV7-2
CASSSKRLDGETQYF
TGTGCCAGCAGCTCAAAACGACTAGACGGGGAGACCCAGTACTTC
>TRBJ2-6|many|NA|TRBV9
CASSVDGAISGANVLTF
TGTGCCAGCAGCGTAGACGGGGCGATCTCTGGGGCCAACGTCCTGACTTTC
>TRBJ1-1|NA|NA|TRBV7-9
CASSLESTMNTEAFF
TGTGCCAGCAGCTTAGAGTCCACGATGAACACTGAAGCTTTCTTT
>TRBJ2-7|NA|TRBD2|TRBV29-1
CSVDERESYEQYF
TGCAGCGTTGATGAGCGGGAATCCTACGAGCAGTACTTC
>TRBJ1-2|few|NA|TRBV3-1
CASSQGRRYGYTF
TGTGCCAGCAGCCAGGGCCGCAGATATGGCTACACCTTC
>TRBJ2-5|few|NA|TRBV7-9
CASSRRRAETLYF
TGTGCCAGCAGCCGACGGCGCGCGGAGACCCTGTACTTC
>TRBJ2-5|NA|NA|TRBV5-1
CASSRDQGETQYF
TGCGCCAGCAGCCGGGACCAGGGAGAGACCCAGTACTTC
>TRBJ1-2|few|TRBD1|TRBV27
CASSYDRGSNYGYTF
TGTGCCAGCAGTTATGACAGGGGTAGCAACTATGGCTACACCTTC
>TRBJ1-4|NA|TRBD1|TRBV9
CASSAGGTATNEKLFF
TGTGCCAGCAGCGCAGGGGGGACAGCAACTAATGAAAAACTGTTTTTT
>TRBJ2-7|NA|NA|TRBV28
CASGRAVSYEQYF
TGTGCCAGCGGGAGAGCGGTGTCCTACGAGCAGTACTTC
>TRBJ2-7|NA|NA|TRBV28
CASTPQGPGEQYF
TGTGCCAGCACCCCACAGGGCCCCGGCGAGCAGTACTTC
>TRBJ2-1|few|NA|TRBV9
CASSDGGRGINEQFF
TGTGCCAGCAGCGACGGGGGCCGCGGGATCAATGAGCAGTTCTTC
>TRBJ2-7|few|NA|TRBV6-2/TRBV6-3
CASSYSGTVTYEQYF
TGTGCCAGCAGTTACTCGGGGACGGTCACCTACGAGCAGTACTTC
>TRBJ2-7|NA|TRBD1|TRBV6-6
CASSSRDSIYEQYF
TGTGCCAGCTCGAGCCGGGACAGCATCTACGAGCAGTACTTC
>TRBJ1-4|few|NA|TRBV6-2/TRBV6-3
CASSTRDEKLFF
TGTGCCAGCAGTACCCGAGATGAAAAACTGTTTTTT
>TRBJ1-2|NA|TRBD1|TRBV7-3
CASSVLTGGHYGYTF
TGTGCCAGCAGCGTACTAACAGGGGGGCACTATGGCTACACCTTC
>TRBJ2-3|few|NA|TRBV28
CASSSQEQDTQYF
TGTGCCAGCAGTTCACAGGAGCAGGATACGCAGTATTTT
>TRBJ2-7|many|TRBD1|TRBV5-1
CASSLGTRGLDEQYF
TGCGCCAGCAGCTTGGGGACCAGGGGGCTGGACGAGCAGTACTTC
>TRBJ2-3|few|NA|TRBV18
CASSSYGDTQYF
TGTGCCAGCTCAAGCTACGGAGATACGCAGTATTTT
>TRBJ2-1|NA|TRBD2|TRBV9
CASSVSESGGVYNEQFF
TGTGCCAGCAGCGTCTCAGAGAGCGGGGGGGTCTACAATGAGCAGTTCTTC
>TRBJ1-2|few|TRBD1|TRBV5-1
CASSTDRARYGYTF
TGCGCCAGCAGCACCGACAGGGCTAGGTATGGCTACACCTTC
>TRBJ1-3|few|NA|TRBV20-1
CSARDWGSGNTIYF
TGCAGTGCTAGAGATTGGGGCTCTGGAAACACCATATATTTT
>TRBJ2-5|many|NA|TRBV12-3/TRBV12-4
CASSFDLNRETQYF
TGTGCCAGCAGTTTTGACCTAAATCGAGAGACCCAGTACTTC
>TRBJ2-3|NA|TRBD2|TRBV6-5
CASSYRLAGVLDTQYF
TGTGCCAGCAGTTACCGCCTTGCGGGGGTGCTAGATACGCAGTATTTT
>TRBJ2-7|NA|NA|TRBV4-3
CASSQDGQGFYEQYF
TGCGCCAGCAGCCAAGATGGTCAGGGTTTCTACGAGCAGTACTTC
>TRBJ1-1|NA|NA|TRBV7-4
CASSFFGTSDTEAFF
TGTGCCAGCAGCTTTTTTGGGACTTCAGACACTGAAGCTTTCTTT
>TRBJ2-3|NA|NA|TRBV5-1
CASRIEGTDTQYF
TGCGCCAGCAGGATAGAGGGCACAGATACGCAGTATTTT
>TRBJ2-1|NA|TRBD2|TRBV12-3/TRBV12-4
CASSRAGGDYNEQFF
TGTGCCAGCAGCCGAGCGGGGGGGGACTACAATGAGCAGTTCTTC